Listed below are T cell receptor beta chains from one sample, sequenced in a study of cytomegalovirus exposure and HLA in healthy donors. Generated by immunoSEQ multiplex PCR, the TCRdb table keeps only in-frame clones and is missing some. Of some 190,000 clones listed, around 80% are singletons. Sample: PBMCs. The receptor source for this set is a man in his forties in good health and CMV-seropositive. Both conserved end residues are part of each CDR3. The D gene is left open where the match is weak. Clone size is shown for a subset of rows, as once, few, many or a class of expanded clone.

D,size,J,length,V,DNA,CDR3
TRBD1,.,TRBJ2-7,15,TRBV5-1,TGCGCCAGCAGCTTCGTACAGGGGGCGAGTTACGAGCAGTACTTC,CASSFVQGASYEQYF
TRBD1,.,TRBJ1-5,15,TRBV28,TGTGCCAGCAGTATCACAGGGGGTAGCAATCAGCCCCAGCATTTT,CASSITGGSNQPQHF
TRBD2,.,TRBJ2-7,16,TRBV4-1,TGCGCCAGCAGCCAAGTAACGACTAGCGGGAGGTACGAGCAGTACTTC,CASSQVTTSGRYEQYF
TRBD1,.,TRBJ1-2,15,TRBV18,TGTGCCAGCTCACCACTGGACAGGGCTGACTATGGCTACACCTTC,CASSPLDRADYGYTF
TRBD1,.,TRBJ2-5,14,TRBV6-5,TGTGCCAGCAGTACTCGGACAGGCGGGGAGACCCAGTACTTC,CASSTRTGGETQYF
.,.,TRBJ2-1,14,TRBV11-2,TGTGCCAGCAGCTTAGATCCAACAGGGATTGAGCAGTTCTTC,CASSLDPTGIEQFF
.,.,TRBJ1-4,12,TRBV5-1,TGCGCCAGCAGCTCCAGGGGCGAAAAACTGTTTTTT,CASSSRGEKLFF
TRBD1,few,TRBJ1-5,18,TRBV7-9,TGTGCCAGCAGCTTGCGGACAGGGGGCGCGGGGAGCAATCAGCCCCAGCATTTT,CASSLRTGGAGSNQPQHF
.,.,TRBJ1-2,15,TRBV27,TGTGCCAGCAGTTTCAATCAGGATACTAACTATGGCTACACCTTC,CASSFNQDTNYGYTF
TRBD1,.,TRBJ1-3,20,TRBV13,TGTGCCAGCAGCTCAATCGCGGTACAGACAGGGGAAACCTCTGGAAACACCATATATTTT,CASSSIAVQTGETSGNTIYF
TRBD1,few,TRBJ1-5,16,TRBV11-2,TGTGCCAGCAGCTCTGGGGACCGGGACAGGGGCCAGCCCCAGCATTTT,CASSSGDRDRGQPQHF
.,.,TRBJ1-2,13,TRBV6-5,TGTGCCACCCGCGCCATAGCTAACTATGGCTACACCTTC,CATRAIANYGYTF
.,.,TRBJ1-5,14,TRBV2,TGTGCCAGCAGTGATTACGGGGGCAATCAGCCCCAGCATTTT,CASSDYGGNQPQHF
TRBD2,.,TRBJ2-5,17,TRBV7-2,TGTGCCAGCAGCCCTCCCGAGGGACTAGCTAAGGGGGAGACCCAGTACTTC,CASSPPEGLAKGETQYF
TRBD2,.,TRBJ2-3,13,TRBV6-4,TGTGCCAGCAGTGAGGGACTAGCGAATACGCAGTATTTT,CASSEGLANTQYF
.,.,TRBJ1-2,13,TRBV6-6,TGTGTCAGCAGTGACACAGTTTCCTATGGCTACACCTTC,CVSSDTVSYGYTF
.,.,TRBJ1-3,16,TRBV19,TGTGCCAGTAGTCTAACAGGGAGCTACACTGGAAACACCATATATTTT,CASSLTGSYTGNTIYF
TRBD2,.,TRBJ2-3,15,TRBV7-9,TGTGCCAGCAGCTATCTAGCGGGAGCCGCAGATACGCAGTATTTT,CASSYLAGAADTQYF
.,.,TRBJ1-2,14,TRBV28,TGTGCCAGCAGTTTATGGGGCAGGGCTGATGGCTACACCTTC,CASSLWGRADGYTF
TRBD1,.,TRBJ1-1,17,TRBV18,TGTGCCAGCTCACCCACTTATGGACAGGGCAGGAACACTGAAGCTTTCTTT,CASSPTYGQGRNTEAFF
.,.,TRBJ2-7,13,TRBV5-3,TGTGCCAGAACCTCCGGGGTTTTGTACGAGCAGTACTTC,CARTSGVLYEQYF
.,.,TRBJ2-7,14,TRBV11-1,TGTGCCAGCAGCCGCGGACAGAACTCCTACGAGCAGTACTTC,CASSRGQNSYEQYF
TRBD2,.,TRBJ2-1,16,TRBV19,TGTGCCAGTAGTGTTCTCCCCTTATCTAGCGGGAATGAGCAGTTCTTC,CASSVLPLSSGNEQFF
.,once,TRBJ2-2,18,TRBV7-6,TGTGCCAGCAGCTTATTGAGGACCGAGGACTCGAACACCGGGGAGCTGTTTTTT,CASSLLRTEDSNTGELFF
TRBD2,.,TRBJ2-1,18,TRBV19,TGTGCCAGTAGTATTACCCCTGGGACTAGCGGGAGCTGGGATGAGCAGTTCTTC,CASSITPGTSGSWDEQFF
.,.,TRBJ1-5,15,TRBV27,TGTGCCAGCAGTTTCTCGGGGGGAGGGTATCAGCCCCAGCATTTT,CASSFSGGGYQPQHF
TRBD2,.,TRBJ2-2,16,TRBV4-2,TGTGCCAGCAGCCAAGATTGGGGACTAGCAACCGGGGAGCTGTTTTTT,CASSQDWGLATGELFF
.,.,TRBJ1-2,14,TRBV9,TGTGCCAGCAGCGTAGGAGCTTCGAGCTATGGCTACACCTTC,CASSVGASSYGYTF
.,.,TRBJ1-2,17,TRBV28,TGTGCCAGCAGTTTAGGAGGGGCTACGCCCAGTCACTATGGCTACACCTTC,CASSLGGATPSHYGYTF
TRBD1,.,TRBJ1-2,16,TRBV7-2,TGTGCCAGCAGCCGCAGCCTGGGACAGGGGGCGCGGGGCTACACCTTC,CASSRSLGQGARGYTF
TRBD1,.,TRBJ1-2,15,TRBV19,TGTGCCAGTAGTATTTCCCTTGGGACAGGGTATGGCTACACCTTC,CASSISLGTGYGYTF
.,.,TRBJ1-1,14,TRBV23-1,TGCGCCAGCAGTCAAACACAGGGAATCACTGAAGCTTTCTTT,CASSQTQGITEAFF
.,.,TRBJ2-5,14,TRBV2,TGTGCCAGCAGTGAGGCGGGGTTCCAAGAGACCCAGTACTTC,CASSEAGFQETQYF
.,.,TRBJ1-2,12,TRBV9,TGTGCCAGCAGCCCCACTAACTATGGCTACACCTTC,CASSPTNYGYTF
.,.,TRBJ1-1,14,TRBV5-8,TGTGCCAGCAGCTTGGGGCCGCTGAACACTGAAGCTTTCTTT,CASSLGPLNTEAFF
.,.,TRBJ1-1,13,TRBV19,TGTGCCAGTAGTATAAAGCGGAACACTGAAGCTTTCTTT,CASSIKRNTEAFF
.,.,TRBJ2-1,16,TRBV4-1,TGCGCCAGCAGCCAAGATCCAGCGCGGTTCTACAATGAGCAGTTCTTC,CASSQDPARFYNEQFF
.,.,TRBJ2-2,14,TRBV6-1,TGTGCCAGCAGTGATCCAGGGAACACCGGGGAGCTGTTTTTT,CASSDPGNTGELFF
TRBD1,.,TRBJ1-2,14,TRBV11-2,TGTGCCAGCAGCTTAGATCTGACAGGGGGTGGCTACACCTTC,CASSLDLTGGGYTF
TRBD2,.,TRBJ2-1,19,TRBV15,TGTGCCACCAGCAGAGATTTCTCGATGGGGGGGAGCTCCTACAATGAGCAGTTCTTC,CATSRDFSMGGSSYNEQFF
.,once,TRBJ2-7,14,TRBV7-8,TGTGCCAGCAGCTTAATGGGGGCATCCTACGAGCAGTACTTC,CASSLMGASYEQYF
TRBD2,few,TRBJ2-7,14,TRBV7-8,TGTGCCAGCACGTTAAGCGGGAGCTCCTACGAGCAGTACTTC,CASTLSGSSYEQYF
.,.,TRBJ2-3,18,TRBV27,TGTGCCAGCAGTAGGTTCACAGGTAGCTTTATGGCCCTAGATACGCAGTATTTT,CASSRFTGSFMALDTQYF
.,once,TRBJ2-1,14,TRBV5-4,TGTGCCAGCAGTTTAGGGGAGGCCTACAATGAGCAGTTCTTC,CASSLGEAYNEQFF
.,.,TRBJ1-1,14,TRBV10-3,TGTGCCATCACCCAAGACAGAGAGTACACTGAAGCTTTCTTT,CAITQDREYTEAFF
TRBD1,.,TRBJ2-5,13,TRBV5-1,TGCGCCAGCAACAGGGGTAGTTCAGAGACCCAGTACTTC,CASNRGSSETQYF